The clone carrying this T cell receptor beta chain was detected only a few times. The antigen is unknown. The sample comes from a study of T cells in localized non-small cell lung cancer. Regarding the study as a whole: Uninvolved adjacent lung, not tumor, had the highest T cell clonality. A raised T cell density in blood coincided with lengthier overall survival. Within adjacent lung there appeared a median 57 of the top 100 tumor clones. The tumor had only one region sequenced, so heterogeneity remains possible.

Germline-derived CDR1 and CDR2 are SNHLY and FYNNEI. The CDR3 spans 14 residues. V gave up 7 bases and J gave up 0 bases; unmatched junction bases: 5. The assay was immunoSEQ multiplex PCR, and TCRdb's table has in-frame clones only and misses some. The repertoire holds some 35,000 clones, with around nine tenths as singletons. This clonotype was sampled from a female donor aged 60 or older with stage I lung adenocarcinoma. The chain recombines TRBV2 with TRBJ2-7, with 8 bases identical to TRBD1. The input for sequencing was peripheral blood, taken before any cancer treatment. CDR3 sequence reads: CASKADRVSYEQYF. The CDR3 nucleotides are TGTGCCAGCAAGGCGGACAGGGTCTCCTACGAGCAGTACTTC.